This TCR beta chain appears in the sequencing data of a study of blood T cell repertoires in COVID-19. CDR1 and CDR2 (germline): SNHLY, FYNNEI. Trimming stripped 8 bases from V and 4 bases from J, with 11 bases between. CDR3 length: 13 residues. Authors' processing steps: By means of reference gene primer amplification, nucleated cell counts were estimated. The method was immunoSEQ multiplex PCR; TCRdb's version includes in-frame clones alone and lacks a portion of them. From that table come the V and J calls and clone size; the DNA was used to work out D and trimming. The data contain tens of thousands of clones, around 84% of them singletons.

The sequenced material came from peripheral blood. This clonotype was obtained from a man between 65 and 80 years old with active COVID-19. The chain is built from TRBV2 and TRBJ2-2; unclear D gene. The CDR3 sequence: CASSEESTGELFF. Here the CDR3 DNA reads TGTGCCAGCTCCGAGGAGAGCACCGGGGAGCTGTTTTTT.